The T cell receptor (beta chain) described here comes from a study of molecular identifiers for immune sequencing clone quantification. Study findings and constraints: Barcode sharing among identical TCR molecules could make large clones appear smaller.

Construction of naive CD8 libraries employed about 18,000 to 1,000,000 sorted cells together with 10%, 30% or 50% RNA. Bulk TCR library preparation followed previously described methods with listed TCR primers. TCRdb recomputed calls from the PCR reads with MiXCR, one row per CDR3 protein. The sample contains roughly 100,000 distinct CDR3 sequences, about 35% of which appear only once. The CDR3 sequence is 12 residues long. Germline values: CDR1 SGHNT, CDR2 YYREEE (reference sequence). Trimming took off 0 bases at V and 11 bases at J, with 9 bases between the two ends. For this clonotype: The antigen remains undetermined.

This chain connects TRBV5-4 to TRBJ2-1; D is unclear. The sequence derives from a human donor in good health. Some libraries in this study had Jurkat cell RNA spiked in. Sequencing used naive CD8+ T cells from blood, with Jurkat cell RNA spiked in. Specified subset: FACS-sorted CD8+CD4-CCR7+CD45RA+ naive T cells. In DNA form, the CDR3 reads TGTGCCAGCAGCTTGGAGTATGATCAGCAGTTCTTC. Its translation is CASSLEYDQQFF. The full variable domain, rest sourced from reference TRBV5-4 and TRBJ2-1, is ETGVTQSPTHLIKTRGQQVTLRCSSQSGHNTVSWYQQALGQGPQFIFQYYREEENGRGNFPPRFSGLQFPNYSSELNVNALELDDSALYLCASSLEYDQQFFGPGTRLTVL.